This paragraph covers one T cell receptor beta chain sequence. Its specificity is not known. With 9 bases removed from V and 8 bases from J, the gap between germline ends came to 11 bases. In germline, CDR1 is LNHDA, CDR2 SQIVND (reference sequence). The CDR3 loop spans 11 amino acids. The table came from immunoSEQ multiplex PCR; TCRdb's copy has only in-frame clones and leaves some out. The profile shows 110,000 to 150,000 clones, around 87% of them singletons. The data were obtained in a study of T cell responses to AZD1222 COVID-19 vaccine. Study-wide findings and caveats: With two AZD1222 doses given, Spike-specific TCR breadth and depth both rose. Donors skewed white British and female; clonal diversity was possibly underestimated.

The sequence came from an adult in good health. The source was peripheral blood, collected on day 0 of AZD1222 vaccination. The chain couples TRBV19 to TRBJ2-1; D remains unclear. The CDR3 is CASSSLDEQFF. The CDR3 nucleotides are TGTGCCAGCAGCTCCCTTGATGAGCAGTTCTTC. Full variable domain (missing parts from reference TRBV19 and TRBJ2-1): DGGITQSPKYLFRKEGQNVTLSCEQNLNHDAMYWYRQDPGQGLRLIYYSQIVNDFQKGDIAEGYSVSREKKESFPLTVTSAQKNPTAFYLCASSSLDEQFFGPGTRLTVL.